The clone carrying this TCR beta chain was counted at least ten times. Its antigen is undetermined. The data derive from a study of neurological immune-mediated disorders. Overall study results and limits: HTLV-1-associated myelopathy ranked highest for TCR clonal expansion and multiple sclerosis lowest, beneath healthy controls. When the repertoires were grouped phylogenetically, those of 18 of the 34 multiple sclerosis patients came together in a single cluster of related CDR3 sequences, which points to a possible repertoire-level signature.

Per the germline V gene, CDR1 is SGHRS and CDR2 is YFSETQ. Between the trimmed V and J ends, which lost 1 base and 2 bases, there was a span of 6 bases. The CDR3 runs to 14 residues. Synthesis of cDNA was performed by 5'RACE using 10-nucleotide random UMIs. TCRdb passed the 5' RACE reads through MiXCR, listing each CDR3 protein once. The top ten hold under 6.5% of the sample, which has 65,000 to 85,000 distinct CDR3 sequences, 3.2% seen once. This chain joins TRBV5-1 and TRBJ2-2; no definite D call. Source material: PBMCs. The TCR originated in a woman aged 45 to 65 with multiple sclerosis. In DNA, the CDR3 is TGCGCCAGCAGCTTGAAACTTAACACCGGGGAGCTGTTTTTT. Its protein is CASSLKLNTGELFF.